The T cell receptor beta chain under discussion was sequenced for a study of OX40 agonist ivuxolimab in advanced cancers. Produced via immunoSEQ multiplex PCR; TCRdb's table is partial and in-frame only. This sample has fewer than 50,000 clones, with 88% found just once. Study-wide points: No antigen was identified for the clonally expanded peripheral T cells.

The germline V gene has CDR1 MDHEN and CDR2 SYDVKM. The CDR3 totals 17 residues. The ends lost 5 bases at V and 4 bases at J; junction bases unmatched: 12. With respect to this clone: Its specificity is unknown.

The receptor's source is an adult with an advanced solid tumor such as melanoma, head and neck, liver or kidney cancer. The rearrangement uses TRBV28 and TRBJ2-2, with TRBD2 identical over 8 bases. Sequencing was performed on CD4+ or CD8+ T cells sorted from blood, taken in a trial of the OX40 agonist ivuxolimab. The CDR3 coding sequence is TGTGCCAGCAGTCTCCCCCGGGAGGGGCCGGTCACCGGGGAGCTGTTTTTT. Translated, it gives CASSLPREGPVTGELFF.